A selection of T cell receptor beta chains follows, all from one sample in a study of blood T cells in healthy people across ages. TCRdb fed the 5' RACE reads into MiXCR, producing one record per CDR3 protein. Among roughly 1,500,000 distinct CDR3 sequences, 30% to 35% were seen once, and the ten largest hold 10% to 12%. Sequencing was carried out using blood. These receptors came from a woman aged 30 to 39 in good health. The CDR3 runs from the conserved cysteine through the conserved F or W. D genes are given only for firm matches. The size of a clone is reported for some rows only, either as once, few or many, or as a class for expanded clones.

v_gene	j_gene	abundance	d_gene	CDR3aa	CDR3nt
TRBV6-1	TRBJ2-5	NA	TRBD2	CASGRGGAETQYF	TGTGCCAGTGGGCGCGGGGGAGCAGAGACCCAGTACTTC
TRBV9	TRBJ2-6	NA	NA	CASSVLGTGANVLTF	TGTGCCAGCAGCGTATTGGGGACTGGGGCCAACGTCCTGACTTTC
TRBV14	TRBJ2-1	many	TRBD2	CASSLSGGNNEQFF	TGTGCCAGCAGCCTGAGCGGGGGGAACAATGAGCAGTTCTTC
TRBV4-1	TRBJ2-1	many	NA	CASSLYPRGKRGDGGFF	TGCGCCAGCAGCCTCTACCCCAGGGGAAAGCGGGGCGACGGGGGGTTCTTC
TRBV28	TRBJ2-1	many	NA	CATSRPAVLSNEQFF	TGTGCCACCAGCCGTCCCGCGGTGCTTAGTAATGAGCAGTTCTTC
TRBV2	TRBJ2-7	few	TRBD1	CASRTGGTEQYF	TGTGCCAGCAGGACAGGGGGCACCGAGCAGTACTTC
TRBV20-1	TRBJ2-1	NA	NA	CSAREPGPAALNEQFF	TGCAGTGCTAGAGAACCGGGGCCGGCTGCCTTAAATGAGCAGTTCTTC
TRBV4-1	TRBJ2-7	NA	TRBD2	CASSQARGGYEQYF	TGCGCCAGCAGCCAAGCTCGCGGGGGCTACGAGCAGTACTTC
TRBV7-9	TRBJ1-4	NA	NA	CASSLQAGEKLFF	TGTGCCAGCAGCTTACAGGCTGGTGAAAAACTGTTTTTT
TRBV12-3/TRBV12-4	TRBJ2-7	NA	TRBD1	CASSRGTGERNEQYF	TGTGCCAGCAGTAGAGGGACAGGGGAGAGGAACGAGCAGTACTTC
TRBV7-6	TRBJ1-1	NA	NA	CASRVGWNTEAFF	TGTGCCAGCCGGGTGGGGTGGAACACTGAAGCTTTCTTT
TRBV7-9	TRBJ1-1	many	NA	CASSPRNTEAFF	TGTGCCAGCAGCCCCAGAAACACTGAAGCTTTCTTT
TRBV6-1	TRBJ2-3	NA	NA	CASSQRRPDTQYF	TGTGCCAGCAGCCAGCGGAGGCCAGATACGCAGTATTTT
TRBV7-2	TRBJ2-1	NA	TRBD2	CASSPTSYEQFF	TGTGCCAGCAGCCCGACTAGCTATGAGCAGTTCTTC
TRBV18	TRBJ2-7	NA	NA	CASPPSQGNEQYF	TGTGCCAGCCCACCATCGCAGGGGAACGAGCAGTACTTC
TRBV4-1	TRBJ2-7	few	TRBD2	CASSPVPGGSSYEQYF	TGCGCCAGCAGCCCCGTCCCCGGGGGGAGCTCCTACGAGCAGTACTTC
TRBV28	TRBJ1-5	once	NA	CASSYQISNQPQHF	TGTGCCAGCAGTTATCAGATTAGCAATCAGCCCCAGCATTTT
TRBV30	TRBJ1-2	NA	NA	CAWSSGPYGYTF	TGTGCCTGGAGTTCCGGTCCTTATGGCTACACCTTC
TRBV7-9	TRBJ1-1	NA	NA	CSSSFSELNTEAFF	TGTTCCAGCAGCTTCTCAGAGTTGAACACTGAAGCTTTCTTT
TRBV4-2	TRBJ2-5	few	NA	CASSQDRLVGETQYF	TGTGCCAGCAGCCAAGATCGGTTGGTAGGAGAGACCCAGTACTTC
TRBV12-3/TRBV12-4	TRBJ1-2	many	NA	CASKSPANYGYTF	TGTGCCAGCAAAAGCCCAGCTAACTATGGCTACACCTTC
TRBV20-1	TRBJ2-3	few	NA	CSARDWGKADTQYF	TGCAGTGCTAGAGATTGGGGGAAGGCAGATACGCAGTATTTT
TRBV7-2	TRBJ2-3	few	NA	CASSDRRGIGDTQYF	TGTGCCAGCAGCGACCGAAGGGGGATTGGGGATACGCAGTATTTT
TRBV12-3/TRBV12-4	TRBJ2-2	few	TRBD1	CASSRQGAKPGELFF	TGTGCCAGCAGTCGACAGGGGGCGAAACCCGGGGAGCTGTTTTTT
TRBV29-1	TRBJ2-7	few	NA	CSVEDLGTGTGEQYF	TGCAGCGTTGAAGATTTGGGGACGGGGACTGGGGAGCAGTACTTC
TRBV5-1	TRBJ2-1	NA	TRBD2	CASSLVVGRDNEQFF	TGCGCCAGCAGCTTGGTTGTCGGGAGGGACAATGAGCAGTTCTTC
TRBV29-1	TRBJ2-5	NA	NA	CSIDQRLGTQYF	TGCAGCATTGACCAGAGGTTAGGGACCCAGTACTTC
TRBV20-1	TRBJ2-7	NA	NA	CSARDRTKGGEQYF	TGCAGTGCTAGAGATCGTACAAAAGGAGGCGAGCAGTACTTC
TRBV7-8	TRBJ1-5	NA	NA	CASSLEGTVWPQHF	TGTGCCAGCAGCTTAGAAGGGACGGTGTGGCCCCAGCATTTT
TRBV5-1	TRBJ1-1	NA	NA	CASSLRTAMNTEAFF	TGCGCCAGCAGCCTTCGGACAGCCATGAACACTGAAGCTTTCTTT
TRBV30	TRBJ2-5	NA	TRBD2	CAWSIGTSSRQGQYF	TGTGCCTGGAGTATAGGGACTAGCAGTCGCCAGGGCCAGTACTTC
TRBV20-1	TRBJ2-2	NA	NA	CSAYPGQNTGELFF	TGCAGTGCTTATCCGGGACAAAACACCGGGGAGCTGTTTTTT
TRBV3-1	TRBJ2-3	few	NA	CASSLVAGISTDTQYF	TGTGCCAGCAGCCTAGTGGCGGGGATATCCACAGATACGCAGTATTTT
TRBV27	TRBJ2-2	NA	NA	CASSLVPGRTGELFF	TGTGCCAGCAGTTTAGTGCCAGGGCGGACCGGGGAGCTGTTTTTT
TRBV29-1	TRBJ2-1	NA	NA	CSVEEGRPQDLGMGNEQFF	TGCAGCGTTGAAGAAGGACGCCCACAGGACCTTGGAATGGGTAATGAGCAGTTCTTC
TRBV20-1	TRBJ2-3	many	NA	CSARDFGRHSTDTQYF	TGCAGTGCTAGAGACTTCGGACGGCATAGCACAGATACGCAGTATTTT
TRBV2	TRBJ1-5	many	NA	CASRLGTVNQPQHF	TGTGCCAGCAGGCTGGGGACGGTCAATCAGCCCCAGCATTTT
TRBV20-1	TRBJ2-1	few	NA	CSATTRTTRIHNEQFF	TGCAGTGCTACTACAAGGACTACCAGAATCCACAATGAGCAGTTCTTC
TRBV7-8	TRBJ1-1	NA	TRBD1	CASSFTGGPDTEAFF	TGTGCCAGCAGCTTTACAGGGGGCCCGGACACTGAAGCTTTCTTT
TRBV10-3	TRBJ1-1	NA	NA	CAISEPSHTEAFF	TGTGCCATCAGTGAGCCGAGCCACACTGAAGCTTTCTTT
TRBV24-1	TRBJ1-5	NA	TRBD1	CATSDRTGGWQPQHF	TGTGCCACCAGTGACCGGACAGGGGGCTGGCAGCCCCAGCATTTT
TRBV2	TRBJ1-5	NA	NA	CAGSRGNQPQHF	TGTGCCGGCAGTAGGGGTAATCAGCCCCAGCATTTT
TRBV20-1	TRBJ2-1	few	NA	CSAEGPGNEQFF	TGCAGTGCCGAGGGACCGGGGAATGAGCAGTTCTTC
TRBV7-3	TRBJ2-3	NA	TRBD2	CASSLFGGGAKDTQYF	TGTGCCAGCAGCTTATTTGGCGGGGGGGCCAAAGATACGCAGTATTTT
TRBV5-1	TRBJ2-7	NA	TRBD2	CASSSRYLAGQNEQYF	TGCGCCAGCAGCTCCCGATACCTAGCGGGACAGAACGAGCAGTACTTC